The 12 T cell receptor beta chains below come from one sample, sequenced in a study of blood T cells in healthy people across ages. Sample-barcoded 5' priming and a J-beta primer mix drove a second PCR of about 7 to 12 cycles. Each CDR3 protein is one row after TCRdb ran MiXCR on the 5' RACE reads. The table lists about 290,000 distinct CDR3 sequences, 25% to 30% of them singletons. Sequencing input: blood. The receptor source for this set is a woman aged 70 to 79 in good health.

J is TRBJ2-5 and V is TRBV27, with TRBD2 identical over 10 bases. V shed 6 bases, J shed 1 base, and the junction held 5 bases outside the gene matches. This CDR3 spans 15 amino acids. Germline V gene lookup returns CDR1 MNHEY and CDR2 SMNVEV (reference sequence). The DNA of the CDR3 is TGTGCCAGCAGCTACGAGCGGGAGGGCCAAGAGACCCAGTACTTC. This sequence encodes CASSYEREGQETQYF.

The genes are TRBV29-1 and TRBJ2-5, with 7 bases that match TRBD1. Germline V lookup: CDR1 SQVTM, CDR2 ANQGSEA. V lost 4 bases and J lost 4; bases outside the gene matches: 3. The CDR3 spans 12 residues. The CDR3 region has the DNA TGCAGCGTTGTCCAGGGGGTAGAGACCCAGTACTTC. This codes for CSVVQGVETQYF.

With respect to this clonotype: This sequence may be a read error, since a much larger clone differs from it by one base. This chain joins TRBV24-1 and TRBJ2-3; D ambiguous. CDR1 KGHDR and CDR2 SFDVKD come from the germline V gene. The CDR3 is made up of 14 amino acids. Deletions cut 4 bases from V and 5 bases from J, with 12 bases between. The CDR3 sequence is CATSDKESRDTQYF. The CDR3 DNA reads TGTGCCACCAGTGACAAGGAGTCGAGAGATACGCAGTATTTT.

V is TRBV5-1 and J is TRBJ2-1; D remains ambiguous. CDR1 SGHRS and CDR2 YFSETQ come from the germline V gene. Trimming removed 2 bases from V and 3 bases from J, with 9 bases in between. The CDR3 runs 14 residues. Here the CDR3 reads CASSLLLDYNEQFF. Here the CDR3 DNA reads TGCGCCAGCAGCTTACTGCTAGACTACAATGAGCAGTTCTTC.

The V and J genes are TRBV7-2 and TRBJ2-3, with 8 positions matching TRBD2. The CDR3 sequence is 14 residues long. Germline values: CDR1 SGHTA, CDR2 FQGNSA. Unmatched junction bases numbered 4, after V lost 2 bases and J lost 6 bases. The CDR3 bases are TGTGCCAGCAGCTTATCGGGAGGGCGGGATACGCAGTATTTT. It specifies CASSLSGGRDTQYF.

This chain uses TRBV28 with TRBJ2-1; possibly TRBD1 for D (8 bases). Germline lookup yields CDR1 MDHEN and CDR2 SYDVKM. V dropped 4 bases and J dropped 7 bases, with 23 bases sitting between them. CDR3 length: 17 amino acids. The DNA of the CDR3 is TGTGCCAGCAGTTCTTTCTCAGGGGGCGGGAGTAGGAATGAGCAGTTCTTC. Protein product: CASSSFSGGGSRNEQFF.

The rearrangement joins TRBV3-1 to TRBJ2-4; D perhaps matches TRBD1 (5 bases). Trimming removed 0 bases at V and 16 bases at J, with 13 bases between. The CDR3 length is 12 residues. Germline CDR1 and CDR2: LGHDT and YNNKEL (reference sequence). CDR3 nucleotide sequence: TGTGCCAGCAGCCAAGAAGGGGTGGGGCACTACTTC. Translating gives CASSQEGVGHYF.

This clonotype was observed a few times. The chain recombines TRBV5-5 with TRBJ1-2; 10 bases fit TRBD1. Germline-derived CDR1 and CDR2 are SGHKS and YYEKEE (reference sequence). V lost 1 base, J lost 12 bases, and 3 bases stayed unmatched. CDR3 length: 12 residues. CDR3 in DNA: TGTGCCAGCAGCTTGAGGGACAGGGGAGACACCTTC. Translating it yields CASSLRDRGDTF.

This chain joins TRBV10-2 and TRBJ2-1, with D hard to call. This CDR3 is built from 14 residues. Between the trimmed V and J ends, which lost 6 bases and 4 bases, there was a span of 13 bases. CDR1 is WSHSY and CDR2 is SAAADI in the germline V gene. The CDR3, as DNA: TGCGCCAGCAGAGCGCCAAAGGATTACAATGAGCAGTTCTTC. It is translated as CASRAPKDYNEQFF.

This clonotype was recorded a few times. The V call is TRBV15, the J call TRBJ2-1; no clear D gene. V lost 5 bases to trimming and J lost 6 bases, with 17 bases between them. There are 15 residues in the CDR3. The V gene's germline CDR1 is LNHNV and CDR2 YYDKDF (reference sequence). The CDR3 nucleotides are TGTGCCACCAGCGGAGTTTACGGCGGAAGCAATGAGCAGTTCTTC. Translating gives CATSGVYGGSNEQFF. The complete variable domain, with remaining parts taken from reference TRBV15 and TRBJ2-1, reads DAMVIQNPRYQVTQFGKPVTLSCSQTLNHNVMYWYQQKSSQAPKLLFHYYDKDFNNEADTPDNFQSRRPNTSFCFLDIRSPGLGDTAMYLCATSGVYGGSNEQFFGPGTRLTVL.

This clonotype was observed a handful of times. The junction does not match germline at one end; this may be a read error. The chain combines TRBV20-1 with TRBJ2-5; 9 bases match TRBD2. The CDR3 extends over 16 amino acids. CDR1 and CDR2 from the germline V gene are DFQATT and SNEGSKA (reference sequence). Here the CDR3 reads CSARDTNSGSSYEQHF. The CDR3 nucleotides read TGCAGTGCTAGAGATACTAATAGCGGGAGTTCGTACGAGCAGCACTTC.

J is TRBJ2-7 and V is TRBV7-8; 11 positions agree with TRBD2. The CDR3 has 17 residues. Germline values: CDR1 SGHVS, CDR2 FQNEAQ. Losses at the gene ends were 7 bases for V and 0 bases for J; bases not matched to a gene: 11. This CDR3 is CASMTSGKTLFSYEQYF. The CDR3 nucleotides are TGTGCCAGCATGACTAGCGGGAAAACCCTTTTCTCCTACGAGCAGTACTTC.